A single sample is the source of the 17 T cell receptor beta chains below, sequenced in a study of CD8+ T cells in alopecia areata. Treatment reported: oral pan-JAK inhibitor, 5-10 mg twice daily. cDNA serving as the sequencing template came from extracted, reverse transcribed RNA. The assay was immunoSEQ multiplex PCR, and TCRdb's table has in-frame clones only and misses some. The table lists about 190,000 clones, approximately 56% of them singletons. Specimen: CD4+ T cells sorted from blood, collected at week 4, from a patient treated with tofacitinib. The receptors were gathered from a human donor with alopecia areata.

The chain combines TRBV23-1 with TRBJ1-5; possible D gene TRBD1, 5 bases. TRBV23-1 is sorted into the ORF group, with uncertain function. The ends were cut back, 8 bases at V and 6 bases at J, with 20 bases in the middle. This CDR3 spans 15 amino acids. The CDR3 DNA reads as TGCGCCAGCGGCCCGGGACTCCCAGAGAGTCAGCCCCAGCATTTT. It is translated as CASGPGLPESQPQHF.

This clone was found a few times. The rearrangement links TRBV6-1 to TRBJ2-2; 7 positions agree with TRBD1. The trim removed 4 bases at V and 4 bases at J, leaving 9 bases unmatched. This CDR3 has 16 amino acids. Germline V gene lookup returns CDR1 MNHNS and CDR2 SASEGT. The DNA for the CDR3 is TGTGCCAGCAGTGCTGCCCGGGACAGTATCACCGGGGAGCTGTTTTTT. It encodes CASSAARDSITGELFF.

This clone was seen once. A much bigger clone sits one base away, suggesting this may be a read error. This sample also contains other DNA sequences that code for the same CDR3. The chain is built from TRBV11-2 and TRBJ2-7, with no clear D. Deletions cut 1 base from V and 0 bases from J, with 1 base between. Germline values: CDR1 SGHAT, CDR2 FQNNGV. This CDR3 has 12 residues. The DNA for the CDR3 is TGTGCCAGCAGCTTAGCCTCCTACGAGCAGTACTTC. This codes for CASSLASYEQYF.

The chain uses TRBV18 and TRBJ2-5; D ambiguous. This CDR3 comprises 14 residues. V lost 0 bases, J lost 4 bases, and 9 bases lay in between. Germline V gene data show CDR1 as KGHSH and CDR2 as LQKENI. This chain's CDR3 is CASSPPGLRETQYF. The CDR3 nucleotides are TGTGCCAGCTCACCACCGGGTCTGAGAGAGACCCAGTACTTC.

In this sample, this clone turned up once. This chain's CDR3 is CASSFDGGYGYTF. The CDR3, as DNA: TGCGCCAGCAGCTTTGACGGTGGCTATGGCTACACCTTC. This chain joins TRBV5-1 and TRBJ1-2; D gene unclear. In germline, CDR1 is SGHRS, CDR2 YFSETQ. Trimming left V 2 bases short and J 4 bases short, with 9 bases between. This CDR3 contains 13 residues.

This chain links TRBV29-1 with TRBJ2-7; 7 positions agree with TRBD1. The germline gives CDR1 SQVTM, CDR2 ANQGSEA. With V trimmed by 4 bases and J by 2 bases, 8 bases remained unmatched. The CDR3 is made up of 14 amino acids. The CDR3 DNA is TGCAGCGTTGTCCTGGACAGGCGTCCCTACGAGCAGTACTTC. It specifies CSVVLDRRPYEQYF.

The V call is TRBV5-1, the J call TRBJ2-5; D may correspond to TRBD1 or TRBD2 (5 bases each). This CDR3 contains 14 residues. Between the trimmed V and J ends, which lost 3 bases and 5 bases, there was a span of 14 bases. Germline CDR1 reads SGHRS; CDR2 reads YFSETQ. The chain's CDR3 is CASSSGTRGETQYF. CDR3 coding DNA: TGCGCCAGCAGCTCGGGGACCCGCGGGGAGACCCAGTACTTC. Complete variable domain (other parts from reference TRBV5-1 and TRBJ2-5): KAGVTQTPRYLIKTRGQQVTLSCSPISGHRSVSWYQQTPGQGLQFLFEYFSETQRNKGNFPGRFSGRQFSNSRSEMNVSTLELGDSALYLCASSSGTRGETQYFGPGTRLLVL.

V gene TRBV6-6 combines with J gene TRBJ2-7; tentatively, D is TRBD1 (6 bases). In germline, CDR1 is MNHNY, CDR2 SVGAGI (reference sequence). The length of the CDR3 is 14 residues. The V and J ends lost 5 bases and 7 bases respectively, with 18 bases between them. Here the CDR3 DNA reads TGTGCCAGCAGTCAACTACAGGGAACGGGGGAGCAGTACTTC. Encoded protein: CASSQLQGTGEQYF.

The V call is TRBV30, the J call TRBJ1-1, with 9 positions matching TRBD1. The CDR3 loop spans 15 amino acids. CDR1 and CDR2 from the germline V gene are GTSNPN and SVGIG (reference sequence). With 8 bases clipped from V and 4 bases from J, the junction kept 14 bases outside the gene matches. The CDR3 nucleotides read TGTGCCAGCGGACAGGGGATGGACTCGGTCACTGAAGCTTTCTTT. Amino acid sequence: CASGQGMDSVTEAFF.

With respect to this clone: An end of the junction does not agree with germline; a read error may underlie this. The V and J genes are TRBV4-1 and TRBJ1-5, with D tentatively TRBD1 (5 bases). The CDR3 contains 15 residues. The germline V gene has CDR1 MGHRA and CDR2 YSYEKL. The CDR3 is CASSQGPGPNQPQQF. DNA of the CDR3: TGCGCCAGCAGCCAAGGACCGGGACCCAATCAGCCCCAGCAGTTT.

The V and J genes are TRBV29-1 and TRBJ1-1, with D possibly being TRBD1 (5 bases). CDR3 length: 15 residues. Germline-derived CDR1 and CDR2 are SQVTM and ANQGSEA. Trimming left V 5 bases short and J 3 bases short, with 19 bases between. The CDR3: CSVTLTVLLDTEAFF. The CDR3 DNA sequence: TGCAGCGTTACTCTGACAGTACTTTTGGACACTGAAGCTTTCTTT. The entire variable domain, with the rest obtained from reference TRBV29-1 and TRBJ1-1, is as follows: SAVISQKPSRDICQRGTSLTIQCQVDSQVTMMFWYRQQPGQSLTLIATANQGSEATYESGFVIDKFPISRPNLTFSTLTVSNMSPEDSSIYLCSVTLTVLLDTEAFFGQGTRLTVV.

The CDR3 DNA is TGTGCCTCCGCAAGGGGGATGGGCCGCTACGAGCAGTACTTC. The encoded protein is CASARGMGRYEQYF. This sequence joins TRBV30 and TRBJ2-7; D possibly corresponds to TRBD1 (6 bases). The CDR3 contains 14 residues. Germline assignment: CDR1 GTSNPN and CDR2 SVGIG (reference sequence). The V and J ends lost 7 bases and 3 bases respectively, with 19 bases between them.

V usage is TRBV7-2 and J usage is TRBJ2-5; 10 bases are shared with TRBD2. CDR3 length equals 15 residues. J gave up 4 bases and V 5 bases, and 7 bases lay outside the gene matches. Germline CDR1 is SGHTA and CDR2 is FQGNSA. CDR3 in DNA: TGTGCCAGCAGCCCCCAGACTAGCGGGTCAGAGACCCAGTACTTC. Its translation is CASSPQTSGSETQYF.

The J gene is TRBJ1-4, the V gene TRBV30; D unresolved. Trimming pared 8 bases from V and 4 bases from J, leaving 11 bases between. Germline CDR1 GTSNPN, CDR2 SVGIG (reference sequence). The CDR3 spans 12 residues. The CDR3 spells CAGGLINEKLFF. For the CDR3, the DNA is TGTGCCGGCGGACTGATTAATGAAAAACTGTTTTTT.

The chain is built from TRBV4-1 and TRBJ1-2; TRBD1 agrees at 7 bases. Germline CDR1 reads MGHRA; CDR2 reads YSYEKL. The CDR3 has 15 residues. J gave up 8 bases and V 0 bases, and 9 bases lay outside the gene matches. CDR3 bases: TGCGCCAGCAGCCAAGATCAGACAGGGTCGGGAGGCTACACCTTC. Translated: CASSQDQTGSGGYTF.

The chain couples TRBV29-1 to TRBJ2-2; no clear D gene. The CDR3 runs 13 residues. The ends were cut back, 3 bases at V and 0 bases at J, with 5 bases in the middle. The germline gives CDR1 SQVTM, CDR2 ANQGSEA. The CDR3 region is CSVDPANTGELFF. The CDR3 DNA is TGCAGCGTTGATCCAGCGAACACCGGGGAGCTGTTTTTT.

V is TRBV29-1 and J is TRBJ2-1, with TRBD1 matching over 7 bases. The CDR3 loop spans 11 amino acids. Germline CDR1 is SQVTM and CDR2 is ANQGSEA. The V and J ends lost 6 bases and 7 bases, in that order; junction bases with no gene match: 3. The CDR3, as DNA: TGCAGCGTGGGACAGAGGAATGAGCAGTTCTTC. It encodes CSVGQRNEQFF.